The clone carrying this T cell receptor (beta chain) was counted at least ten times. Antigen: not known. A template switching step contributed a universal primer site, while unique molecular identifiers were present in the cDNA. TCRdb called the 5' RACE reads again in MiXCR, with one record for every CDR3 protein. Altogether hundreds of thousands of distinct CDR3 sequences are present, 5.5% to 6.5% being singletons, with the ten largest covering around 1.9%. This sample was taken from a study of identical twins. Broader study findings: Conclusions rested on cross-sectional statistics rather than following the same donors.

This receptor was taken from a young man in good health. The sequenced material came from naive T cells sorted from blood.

CDR3 residues: CASSESTGRQPQHF. CDR3 in DNA: TGTGCCAGCAGTGAATCGACAGGGAGGCAGCCCCAGCATTTT. The chain has TRBV6-1 and TRBJ1-5; 7 nucleotides align to TRBD1. Trimming took 2 bases from V and 7 from J; bases not matched to a gene: 5. Germline values: CDR1 MNHNS, CDR2 SASEGT. CDR3 length: 14 amino acids.